These 24 T cell receptor beta chains were sequenced from one sample in a study of blood T cell repertoires in COVID-19. Assay: immunoSEQ multiplex PCR; the TCRdb copy retains only in-frame clones and omits some. The sample has approximately 150,000 clones; around 80% are singletons. Sequenced input: peripheral blood. The receptor set was obtained from a man aged 65-85 years who had recovered from COVID-19.

This chain joins TRBV18 and TRBJ1-2, with TRBD1 matching over 9 bases. J gave up 8 bases and V 2 bases, and 6 bases lay outside the gene matches. This CDR3 region has 14 residues. Looked up from germline, CDR1 is KGHSH and CDR2 is LQKENI. The CDR3 loop is CASSPTGTGLGYTF. The CDR3, as DNA: TGTGCCAGCTCACCAACCGGGACAGGGTTAGGCTACACCTTC.

CDR3 nucleotides: TGTGCCAGTAGTAATGGCGCCAAGAGCGGTGAGACCCAGTACTTC. Amino acids: CASSNGAKSGETQYF. The J gene is TRBJ2-5, the V gene TRBV19; tentatively, D is TRBD2 (5 bases). The CDR3 sequence is 15 residues long. Trimming pared 4 bases from V and 5 bases from J, leaving 17 bases between. Germline V CDR1 and CDR2: LNHDA, SQIVND (reference sequence).

This chain connects TRBV6-1 to TRBJ1-6; D remains unclear. Germline lookup yields CDR1 MNHNS and CDR2 SASEGT. This CDR3 is built from 16 residues. Trimming left V 2 bases short and J 10 bases short, with 18 bases between. Here the CDR3 DNA reads TGTGCCAGCAGTGAATTAACAGACCCCGGTTGGTCACCCCTCCACTTT. Amino acids: CASSELTDPGWSPLHF.

This chain joins TRBV11-2 and TRBJ2-7; 7 positions match TRBD2. Germline lookup yields CDR1 SGHAT and CDR2 FQNNGV. V gave up 3 bases and J gave up 0 bases; unmatched junction bases: 2. CDR3 length: 14 residues. The CDR3 DNA follows: TGTGCCAGCAGCTTTGTAGCGGGCTCCTACGAGCAGTACTTC. This translates into CASSFVAGSYEQYF.

This clone was counted a few times. This chain connects TRBV6-5 to TRBJ2-7; D perhaps matches TRBD2 (5 bases). The CDR3 contains 13 residues. Germline CDR1 reads MNHEY; CDR2 reads SVGAGI. The germline V and J ends were trimmed by 7 bases and 1 base, with 11 bases remaining between them. This CDR3 is CASTNGVSYEQYF. The CDR3 bases are TGTGCCAGCACCAACGGGGTGTCCTACGAGCAGTACTTC.

The chain is built from TRBV3-1 (or the pseudogene TRBV3-2) and TRBJ1-1; D might be TRBD1 (5 bases). This CDR3 is 14 amino acids long. Germline-derived CDR1 and CDR2 are LGHDT and YNNKEL (reference sequence). V was cut by 2 bases and J by 10 bases, with 17 bases left in between. As DNA, the CDR3 is TGTGCCAGCAGCCAAAGGGTGGCAGCCGGGGGAGCTTTCTTT. Translation gives CASSQRVAAGGAFF.

V is TRBV18 and J is TRBJ2-3; 7 nucleotides align to TRBD2. V trimming: 0 bases; J trimming: 1 base; junction bases outside the gene matches: 7. The length of the CDR3 is 17 residues. CDR1 and CDR2 from the germline V gene are KGHSH and LQKENI. The CDR3 sequence is CASSPPGLAGGTDTQYF. CDR3 nucleotide sequence: TGTGCCAGCTCACCACCGGGCCTGGCGGGGGGCACAGATACGCAGTATTTT.

This clone has a single count. The chain recombines TRBV5-4 with TRBJ2-2; 10 bases align to TRBD2. CDR1 is SGHNT and CDR2 is YYREEE in the germline V gene (reference sequence). After removal of 4 bases from V and 6 bases from J, the junction contained 9 bases not matched to a gene. The CDR3 is 16 amino acids. The CDR3, as DNA: TGTGCCAGCAGCGCCTCTAGCGGGAGAGGAGCCGGGGAGCTGTTTTTT. Protein product: CASSASSGRGAGELFF.

The genes are TRBV10-3 and TRBJ2-7; TRBD1 matches at 9 bases. There are 13 residues in the CDR3. V trimming: 6 bases; J trimming: 5 bases; junction bases outside the gene matches: 5. CDR1 and CDR2 from the germline V gene are ENHRY and SYGVKD. CDR3 protein: CAIRLGTGNEQYF. For the CDR3, the DNA is TGTGCCATCAGACTGGGGACAGGGAACGAGCAGTACTTC.

The table lists this clone with a count of one. This chain links TRBV21-1 with TRBJ2-2; TRBD1 reflects the table's D call only, with no check against the DNA. TRBV21-1 is labeled a pseudogene. The CDR3 spans 16 residues. The CDR3: CASSSPGGVSTGELFF. In DNA form, the CDR3 reads TGTGCCAGCAGCTCTCCAGGGGGCGTGAGCACCGGGGAGCTGTTTTTT.

In its sample, this clone was seen a few times. V gene TRBV11-2 combines with J gene TRBJ1-1; no definite D call. In germline, CDR1 is SGHAT, CDR2 FQNNGV. V lost 0 bases and J lost 4, with 15 bases in between. This CDR3 is 16 amino acids long. CDR3 in DNA: TGTGCCAGCAGCTTAGAAATGGGCAGGCATCGCACTGAAGCTTTCTTT. Translation gives CASSLEMGRHRTEAFF.

The V and J genes are TRBV19 and TRBJ2-1, with D tentatively TRBD1 (5 bases). V was pared by 3 bases and J by 3 bases, with 12 bases between. In germline, CDR1 is LNHDA, CDR2 SQIVND (reference sequence). CDR3 length equals 15 residues. The CDR3 nucleotides are TGTGCCAGTAGTATCGGGTCAGGGCACTACAATGAGCAGTTCTTC. Amino acids: CASSIGSGHYNEQFF.

This chain joins TRBV10-3 and TRBJ2-3; 7 bases fit TRBD2. Losses at the gene ends were 3 bases for V and 4 bases for J; bases not matched to a gene: 7. The CDR3 has 15 amino acids. Germline V gives CDR1 ENHRY, CDR2 SYGVKD. CDR3 protein: CAISEGGSDADTQYF. The CDR3 DNA reads as TGTGCCATCAGTGAAGGCGGGAGTGACGCAGATACGCAGTATTTT.

This clone was recorded a few times. This sequence joins TRBV4-1 and TRBJ1-4, with 7 bases that match TRBD1. V lost 0 bases and J lost 8; bases outside the gene matches: 9. This CDR3 is built from 16 residues. Germline V gives CDR1 MGHRA, CDR2 YSYEKL. The CDR3 DNA sequence: TGCGCCAGCAGCCAAGATCCGACAGGGTTTGAGGAAAAACTGTTTTTT. Translated, it gives CASSQDPTGFEEKLFF.

This clone appeared once. V usage is TRBV29-1 and J usage is TRBJ2-1; 10 nucleotides align to TRBD2. There are 16 residues in the CDR3. Germline CDR1 and CDR2: SQVTM and ANQGSEA. V trimming: 5 bases; J trimming: 0 bases; junction bases outside the gene matches: 7. The CDR3 DNA is TGCAGCGTTCGACTAGCGGGCCTGGGCTCCTACAATGAGCAGTTCTTC. This sequence encodes CSVRLAGLGSYNEQFF.

The chain joins TRBV7-9 to TRBJ1-1, with 7 bases matching TRBD1. The CDR3 covers 14 residues. V shed 1 base and J 4 bases; nucleotides not matched to a gene: 3. The germline CDR1 and CDR2 sequences are SEHNR and FQNEAQ (reference sequence). In DNA, the CDR3 is TGTGCCAGCAGCTTAGGTCCAGGGGGCACTGAAGCTTTCTTT. Its protein is CASSLGPGGTEAFF.

This clone was observed once. This sequence joins TRBV10-3 and TRBJ1-6; no definite D call. Germline CDR1 ENHRY, CDR2 SYGVKD. CDR3 length equals 13 residues. V was shortened by 2 bases and J by 6 bases, with 5 bases between the two germline ends. The CDR3 DNA sequence: TGTGCCATCAGTGAGACAACTAATTCACCCCTCCACTTT. Translation gives CAISETTNSPLHF.

The V call is TRBV7-9, the J call TRBJ2-5; D call uncertain. Germline lookup yields CDR1 SEHNR and CDR2 FQNEAQ (reference sequence). The CDR3 sequence is 14 residues long. V shed 5 bases and J shed 3 bases, with 13 bases lying between them. Here the CDR3 DNA reads TGTGCCAGCAGCCCAATGGTCCTAGAAGAGACCCAGTACTTC. This translates into CASSPMVLEETQYF.

The V call is TRBV7-9, the J call TRBJ1-1; 9 bases fit TRBD1. Germline CDR1 reads SEHNR; CDR2 reads FQNEAQ (reference sequence). With V trimmed by 7 bases and J by 1 base, 4 bases remained unmatched. The CDR3 is 14 amino acids. CDR3 residues: CASIVQGANTEAFF. As DNA, the CDR3 is TGTGCCAGCATCGTACAGGGGGCGAACACTGAAGCTTTCTTT. Looking up the rest from reference TRBV7-9 and TRBJ1-1 gives the full variable domain: DTGVSQNPRHKITKRGQNVTFRCDPISEHNRLYWYRQTLGQGPEFLTYFQNEAQLEKSRLLSDRFSAERPKGSFSTLEIQRTEQGDSAMYLCASIVQGANTEAFFGQGTRLTVV.

The J gene is TRBJ2-7, the V gene TRBV19; 7 nucleotides align to TRBD2. V lost 7 bases, J lost 6 bases, and 12 bases stayed unmatched. The CDR3 is 14 amino acids. Per the germline V gene, CDR1 is LNHDA and CDR2 is SQIVND (reference sequence). In nucleotides, the CDR3 is TGTGCCAGTACTAGCGGAAGCCCTCTTAGCGAGCAGTACTTC. This gives the protein CASTSGSPLSEQYF.

A single count supports this clone. Other DNA sequences in this specimen translate into the identical CDR3. The CDR3 reads CASSGNYNEQFF. The CDR3 DNA sequence: TGTGCCAGTAGTGGCAACTACAATGAGCAGTTCTTC. The V call is TRBV19, the J call TRBJ2-1; no reliable D call. CDR1 is LNHDA, CDR2 SQIVND, per germline (reference sequence). CDR3 length equals 12 residues. The V and J ends lost 5 bases and 3 bases respectively, with 5 bases between them.

CDR3 loop: CASSFQNIGNTIYF. The CDR3 nucleotides are TGTGCCAGCAGCTTCCAGAACATCGGAAACACCATATATTTT. The chain joins TRBV21-1 to TRBJ1-3; the D segment call TRBD1 is taken from the table without a DNA check. TRBV21-1 is recorded as a pseudogene. The CDR3 consists of 14 residues.

The V call is TRBV19, the J call TRBJ1-2; D might be TRBD1 (5 bases). The CDR3 is made up of 15 amino acids. CDR1 and CDR2 (germline): LNHDA, SQIVND (reference sequence). V was trimmed by 3 bases and J by 0 bases, leaving 11 bases between them. The DNA for the CDR3 is TGTGCCAGTAGTATTCTCGACAGAACTAACTATGGCTACACCTTC. Its translation: CASSILDRTNYGYTF.

The genes are TRBV15 and TRBJ2-2, with a possible D match to TRBD2 (5 bases). The CDR3 consists of 17 residues. Trimming removed 0 bases from V and 1 base from J, with 12 bases in between. Per the germline V gene, CDR1 is LNHNV and CDR2 is YYDKDF (reference sequence). The CDR3 loop reads CATSRESVAGNTGELFF. CDR3 DNA: TGTGCCACCAGCAGAGAATCCGTGGCGGGGAACACCGGGGAGCTGTTTTTT.